These 20 T cell receptor beta chains came from one sample sequenced in a study of T-cell memory formation after mild COVID-19. MiXCR, applied by TCRdb to the 5' RACE reads, yields one record per CDR3 protein. The sample lists some 290,000 distinct CDR3 sequences; roughly 17% were seen once. The material sequenced was PBMCs or a T cell subset sorted from them (not recorded which). The receptors shown here come from a man between 18 and 35 years old who had mild COVID-19 (a few samples of this study predate the infection). Cell type and time point are not known.

The chain joins TRBV18 to TRBJ2-3; D is perhaps TRBD2 (5 bases). V was cut by 0 bases and J by 0 bases, with 10 bases left in between. The CDR3 is 16 amino acids. CDR1 and CDR2 (germline): KGHSH, LQKENI. The CDR3 DNA reads TGTGCCAGCTCACCACCGGGCGGGTTTAGCACAGATACGCAGTATTTT. Translation gives CASSPPGGFSTDTQYF.

The genes are TRBV5-1 and TRBJ2-3; 7 bases line up with TRBD2. CDR3 length equals 15 residues. Trimming at V came to 0 bases and at J to 6 bases, leaving 7 bases not matched to a gene. The germline gives CDR1 SGHRS, CDR2 YFSETQ. In nucleotides, the CDR3 is TGCGCCAGCAGCTTGGGGGCTAGCGGATGGGATACGCAGTATTTT. Encoded protein: CASSLGASGWDTQYF.

This clonotype has a handful of counts. The chain has TRBV5-1 and TRBJ2-1; TRBD1 is a possible D gene (5 bases). From germline, CDR1 is SGHRS and CDR2 YFSETQ. Trimming cost V 0 bases and J 9 bases, with 10 bases left between them. This CDR3 is 13 amino acids long. CDR3 sequence (DNA): TGCGCCAGCAGCTTGGACAGGCATGGTGAGCAGTTCTTC. This sequence encodes CASSLDRHGEQFF.

This clonotype came up a few times. The rearrangement links TRBV6-5 to TRBJ1-3, with 9 nucleotides matching TRBD1. CDR3 size: 16 residues. The germline gives CDR1 MNHEY, CDR2 SVGAGI. Unmatched junction bases numbered 9, after V lost 5 bases and J lost 4 bases. The CDR3 sequence is CASSPYRQGGGNTIYF. The DNA of the CDR3 is TGTGCCAGCAGTCCGTACCGACAGGGGGGAGGAAACACCATATATTTT.

This chain joins TRBV14 and TRBJ2-1; the match to TRBD2 covers 10 bases. With V trimmed by 7 bases and J by 8 bases, 2 bases remained unmatched. The germline CDR1 and CDR2 sequences are SGHDN and FVKESK. The CDR3 consists of 12 residues. The CDR3: CASNLAGDEQFF. The CDR3 coding sequence is TGTGCCAGCAACCTAGCGGGGGATGAGCAGTTCTTC. Variable domain in full (rest from reference TRBV14 and TRBJ2-1): EAGVTQFPSHSVIEKGQTVTLRCDPISGHDNLYWYRRVMGKEIKFLLHFVKESKQDESGMPNNRFLAERTGGTYSTLKVQPAELEDSGVYFCASNLAGDEQFFGPGTRLTVL.

This clonotype has only a few counts. The V call is TRBV6-6, the J call TRBJ1-4, with a tentative D call TRBD1 (5 bases). V shed 2 bases and J shed 7 bases, with 20 bases lying between them. The germline V gene encodes CDR1 MNHNY and CDR2 SVGAGI (reference sequence). The CDR3 contains 17 residues. As DNA, the CDR3 is TGTGCCAGCAGTTACACCCCTGGGGCAGGGATTGGTGAAAAACTGTTTTTT. Its protein product is CASSYTPGAGIGEKLFF.

The rearrangement links TRBV4-1 to TRBJ1-1, with TRBD1 matching 11 bases. Germline V CDR1 and CDR2: MGHRA, YSYEKL. V shed 5 bases, J shed 5 bases, and the junction held 13 bases outside the gene matches. This CDR3 has 17 amino acids. The CDR3 region has the DNA TGCGCCAGCAGCTACCCTGGACAGGGGGCGAGGGTAACTGAAGCTTTCTTT. It is translated as CASSYPGQGARVTEAFF.

This clonotype was recorded at least ten times. One end of the junction fails to match germline, which may point to a read error. This chain links TRBV7-7 with TRBJ1-3, with D hard to call. This CDR3 comprises 13 residues. Looked up from germline, CDR1 is SSHAT and CDR2 is FNYEAQ (reference sequence). CDR3 region: CASSPEAGNTIYF. CDR3 DNA sequence: TGTGCTAGCAGCCCAGAGGCTGGAAACACCATATATTTT.

Only a few counts were recorded for this clonotype. The J gene is TRBJ2-3, the V gene TRBV5-1; D not resolved. This CDR3 region has 15 residues. V gave up 4 bases and J gave up 0 bases, with 12 bases separating them. Germline V CDR1 and CDR2: SGHRS, YFSETQ. CDR3 sequence (DNA): TGCGCCAGCAGCCGAGACACACCTAGCACAGATACGCAGTATTTT. It translates to CASSRDTPSTDTQYF.

This clonotype has ten or more counts. V gene TRBV29-1 combines with J gene TRBJ1-2; D remains unclear. Germline assignment: CDR1 SQVTM and CDR2 ANQGSEA. This CDR3 contains 13 residues. The V end was cut by 4 bases, the J end by 8 bases, with 17 bases between. CDR3 loop: CSVVRLLGGGYTF. The CDR3 DNA sequence: TGCAGCGTTGTTCGCCTGTTGGGCGGGGGCTACACCTTC.

This clonotype was seen a few times. The CDR3 spells CSVKSLPGEKLFF. Here the CDR3 DNA reads TGCAGCGTAAAATCCCTGCCCGGTGAAAAACTGTTTTTT. The chain joins TRBV29-1 to TRBJ1-4; D unclear. Trimming shortened V by 6 bases and J by 7 bases, and 15 bases separated the two germline ends. CDR3 length: 13 amino acids. Germline V gene lookup returns CDR1 SQVTM and CDR2 ANQGSEA. The variable domain in full, completed from reference TRBV29-1 and TRBJ1-4, reads SAVISQKPSRDICQRGTSLTIQCQVDSQVTMMFWYRQQPGQSLTLIATANQGSEATYESGFVIDKFPISRPNLTFSTLTVSNMSPEDSSIYLCSVKSLPGEKLFFGSGTQLSVL.

This clonotype showed up just a few times. The CDR3 is CASSPTWDSNYGYTF. As DNA, the CDR3 is TGTGCCAGCAGCCCTACCTGGGACTCTAACTATGGCTACACCTTC. The chain uses TRBV11-2 and TRBJ1-2; D possibly corresponds to TRBD1 (5 bases). The CDR3 has 15 residues. Deletions cut 5 bases from V and 0 bases from J, with 13 bases between. Germline V CDR1 and CDR2: SGHAT, FQNNGV.

This clonotype was seen a handful of times. This chain uses TRBV7-8 with TRBJ2-7; 12 nucleotides agree with TRBD2. CDR1 and CDR2 from the germline V gene are SGHVS and FQNEAQ. Trimming removed 3 bases from V and 4 bases from J; junction bases left unmatched: 4. This CDR3 contains 15 residues. This CDR3 is CASSFLLAGGYEQYV. CDR3 DNA sequence: TGTGCCAGCAGCTTTTTACTAGCGGGGGGATACGAGCAGTACGTC.

Within the sample, this clonotype is medium-sized. The rearrangement joins TRBV4-1 to TRBJ1-1, with a weak D call TRBD1 (5 bases). The CDR3 is 15 amino acids. Trimming removed 4 bases at V and 1 base at J, with 13 bases between. In germline, CDR1 is MGHRA, CDR2 YSYEKL. This CDR3 is CASSLMAQENTEAFF. CDR3 bases: TGCGCCAGCAGCCTTATGGCACAGGAGAACACTGAAGCTTTCTTT.

This chain connects TRBV12-3 or TRBV12-4 to TRBJ1-4; tentative D call: TRBD1 (5 bases). The germline V and J ends were trimmed by 8 bases and 4 bases, with 20 bases remaining between them. This CDR3 contains 16 residues. In DNA form, the CDR3 reads TGTGCCAGCCATTCGGGACGGGGAAGTCATAATGAAAAACTGTTTTTT. Translated: CASHSGRGSHNEKLFF.

The chain joins TRBV6-1 to TRBJ2-7, with D perhaps assigned TRBD1 or TRBD2 (5 bases each). V lost 8 bases, J lost 5 bases, and 19 bases lay in between. This CDR3 contains 14 residues. Germline V lookup: CDR1 MNHNS, CDR2 SASEGT. CDR3 in DNA: TGTGCCAGCGGGGACCACCCTTCCATCCACGAGCAGTACTTC. Translated, it gives CASGDHPSIHEQYF.

The chain combines TRBV5-6 with TRBJ2-5; the match to TRBD1 covers 9 bases. V trimming: 3 bases; J trimming: 13 bases; junction bases outside the gene matches: 7. The CDR3 spans 12 residues. Per the germline V gene, CDR1 is SGHDT and CDR2 is YYEEEE. The CDR3 DNA reads as TGTGCCAGCAGCTGGGCAGGACAGGGGTTGTACTTC. Encoded protein: CASSWAGQGLYF.

The V gene is TRBV20-1, the J gene TRBJ2-1, with D maybe TRBD2 (6 bases). Per the germline V gene, CDR1 is DFQATT and CDR2 is SNEGSKA (reference sequence). Trimming took off 5 bases at V and 5 bases at J, with 13 bases between the two ends. The CDR3 has 13 residues. The CDR3 nucleotides read TGCAGTGCTCTGGTTCGGGGGAACAATGAGCAGTTCTTC. Encoded protein: CSALVRGNNEQFF.

This clonotype has more than one count but fewer than ten. The rearrangement links TRBV3-1 to TRBJ1-5; D uncertain. The germline gives CDR1 LGHDT, CDR2 YNNKEL (reference sequence). Trimming took off 0 bases at V and 2 bases at J, with 11 bases between the two ends. This CDR3 region has 16 residues. Here the CDR3 DNA reads TGTGCCAGCAGCCAAGAACCCCCCATGGGCAATCAGCCCCAGCATTTT. Its translation: CASSQEPPMGNQPQHF. The full variable domain, rest sourced from reference TRBV3-1 and TRBJ1-5, is DTAVSQTPKYLVTQMGNDKSIKCEQNLGHDTMYWYKQDSKKFLKIMFSYNNKELIINETVPNRFSPKSPDKAHLNLHINSLELGDSAVYFCASSQEPPMGNQPQHFGDGTRLSIL.

A few counts support this clonotype. This rearrangement joins TRBV27 to TRBJ1-1, with D unresolved. CDR1 and CDR2 from the germline V gene are MNHEY and SMNVEV (reference sequence). V lost 7 bases and J 4 bases, leaving 19 bases between the germline ends. The CDR3 spans 15 residues. CDR3 in amino acids: CASNLGGRGGTEAFF. CDR3 coding DNA: TGTGCCAGCAATCTGGGAGGACGGGGAGGCACTGAAGCTTTCTTT.